This T cell receptor (beta chain) was found in a study of OX40 agonist ivuxolimab in advanced cancers. V was clipped by 0 bases and J by 0 bases, with 6 bases between them. The CDR3 has 15 amino acids. CDR1 and CDR2 from the germline V gene are SGDLS and YYNGEE. Generated by immunoSEQ multiplex PCR, the TCRdb table keeps only in-frame clones and is missing some. The sample consists of tens of thousands of clones, 92% of them appearing once. The starting material was CD4+ or CD8+ T cells sorted from blood, obtained in a trial of the OX40 agonist ivuxolimab. This receptor was taken from an adult with an advanced solid tumor such as melanoma, head and neck, liver or kidney cancer. The chain couples TRBV9 to TRBJ2-2; D is uncertain. The DNA for the CDR3 is TGTGCCAGCAGCGTAGTGGGAACGAACACCGGGGAGCTGTTTTTT. Its translation: CASSVVGTNTGELFF.